These T cell receptor beta chains were read from a single sample in a study of blood T cells in healthy people across ages. Each CDR3 protein gets one entry after TCRdb re-called the 5' RACE reads with MiXCR. The sample shows around 690,000 distinct CDR3 sequences, roughly 50% of them seen only once. Sequences were obtained from blood. The receptors were gathered from a man in his sixties in good health. The CDR3 runs from the conserved cysteine through the conserved F or W. A D gene is named only where the DNA matches it firmly. Clone size, where shown, is once, few, many, or a class for clones that have expanded.

v_call clone_size d_call cdr3_aa
TRBV7-2 NA NA CASSQGAFRSGDTQYF
TRBV6-1 NA TRBD1 CASSEVDRGDNEQYF
TRBV27 NA TRBD1 CASRQQGANYGYTF
TRBV3-1 few NA CASSQERRGPYYGYTF
TRBV20-1 NA TRBD1 CSAYEDRVGGYTF
TRBV2 once NA CASSVGPGPDEQYF
TRBV2 NA NA CAGRVAGSGYTF
TRBV7-9 NA TRBD1 CVSSLAWDRGTGGYTF
TRBV5-6 NA NA CASGGLGAEETQYF
TRBV25-1 few NA CASSPTGWETQYF
TRBV29-1 NA NA CSVEDLTGFQNYGYTF
TRBV29-1 NA NA CSDQIGGTYGYTF
TRBV29-1 few NA CSVRAGGNQPQHF
TRBV9 NA NA CASSPRGAGTDTQYF
TRBV27 few NA CASSFRGAGREKLFF
TRBV3-1 NA NA CASSQAGTEAFF
TRBV6-5 NA NA CASSYGGWVAFF
TRBV27 NA TRBD1 CASRLIPLRTGGEQYF
TRBV5-1 NA TRBD2 CASSPRTSGGAIGYEQYF
TRBV4-1 NA NA CASSYRARGTANTEAFF
TRBV27 NA NA CASSLAFGSEQYF
TRBV6-6 NA TRBD2 CASCSGGVDTQYF
TRBV7-6 NA TRBD1 CASSLNRGVTDTQYF
TRBV5-1 NA NA CASSWAFGSGTEAFF
TRBV2 NA TRBD2 CASGRPGLAGEENEQFF
TRBV6-5 NA TRBD2 CASSHTLAGRWYEQYF
TRBV6-5 once TRBD2 CASRKTSGANYEQYF
TRBV7-8 NA NA CASSFAGRYTEAFF
TRBV20-1 once NA CSASTYNEQFF
TRBV28 few TRBD2 CASRTSGDSGANVLTF
TRBV6-2/TRBV6-3 NA NA CASSPLMANEQFF
TRBV18 NA TRBD1 CASSPRAAGTGHEAFF
TRBV5-1 NA NA CASSSGPGGNSPLHF
TRBV20-1 few NA CSAPPTGRETQYF
TRBV18 NA NA CASSRDGNTEAFF